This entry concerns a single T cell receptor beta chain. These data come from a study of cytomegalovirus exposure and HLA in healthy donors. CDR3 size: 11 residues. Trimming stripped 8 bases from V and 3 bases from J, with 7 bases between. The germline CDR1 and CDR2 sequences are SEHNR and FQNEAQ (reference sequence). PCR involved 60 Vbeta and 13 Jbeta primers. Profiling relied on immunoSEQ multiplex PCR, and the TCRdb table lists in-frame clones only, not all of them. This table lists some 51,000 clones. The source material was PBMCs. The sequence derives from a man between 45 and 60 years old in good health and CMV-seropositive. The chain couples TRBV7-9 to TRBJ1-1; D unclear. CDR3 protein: CASELDTEAFF. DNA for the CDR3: TGTGCCAGCGAACTCGACACTGAAGCTTTCTTT.